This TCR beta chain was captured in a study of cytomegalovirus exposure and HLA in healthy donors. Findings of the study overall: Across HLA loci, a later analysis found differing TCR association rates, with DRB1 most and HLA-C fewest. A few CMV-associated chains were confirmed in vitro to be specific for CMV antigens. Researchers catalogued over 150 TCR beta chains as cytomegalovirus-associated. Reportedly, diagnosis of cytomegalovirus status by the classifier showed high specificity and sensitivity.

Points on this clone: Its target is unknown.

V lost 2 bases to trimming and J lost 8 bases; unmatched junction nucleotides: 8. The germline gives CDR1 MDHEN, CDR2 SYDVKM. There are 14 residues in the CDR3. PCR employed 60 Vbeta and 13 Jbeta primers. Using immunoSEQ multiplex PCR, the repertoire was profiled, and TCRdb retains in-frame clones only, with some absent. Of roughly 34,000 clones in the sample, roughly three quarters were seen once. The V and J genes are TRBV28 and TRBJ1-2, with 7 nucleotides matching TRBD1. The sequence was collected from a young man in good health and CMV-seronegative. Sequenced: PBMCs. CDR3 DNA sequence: TGTGCCAGCAGTTTAGACAGGGCAACTATCGGCTACACCTTC. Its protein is CASSLDRATIGYTF.